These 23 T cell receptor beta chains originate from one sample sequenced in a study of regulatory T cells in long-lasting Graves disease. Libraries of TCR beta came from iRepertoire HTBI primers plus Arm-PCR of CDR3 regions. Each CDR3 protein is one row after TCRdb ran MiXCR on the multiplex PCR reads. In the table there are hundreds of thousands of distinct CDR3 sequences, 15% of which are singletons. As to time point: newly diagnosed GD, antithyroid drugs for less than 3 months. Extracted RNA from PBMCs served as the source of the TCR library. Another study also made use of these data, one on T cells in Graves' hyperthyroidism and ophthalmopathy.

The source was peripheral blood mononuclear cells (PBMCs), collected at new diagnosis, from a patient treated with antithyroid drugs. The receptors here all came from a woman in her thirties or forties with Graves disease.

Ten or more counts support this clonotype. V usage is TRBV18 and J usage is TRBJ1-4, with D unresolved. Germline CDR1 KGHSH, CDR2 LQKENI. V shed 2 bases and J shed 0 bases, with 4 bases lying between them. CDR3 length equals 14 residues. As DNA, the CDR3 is TGTGCCAGCTCACCAAGCGCAACTAATGAAAAACTGTTTTTT. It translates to CASSPSATNEKLFF.

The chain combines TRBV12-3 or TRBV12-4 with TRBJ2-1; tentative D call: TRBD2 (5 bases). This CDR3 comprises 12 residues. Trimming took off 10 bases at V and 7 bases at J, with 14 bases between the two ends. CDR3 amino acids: CATLMRENEQFF. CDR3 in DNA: TGTGCCACCCTAATGAGGGAGAATGAGCAGTTCTTC.

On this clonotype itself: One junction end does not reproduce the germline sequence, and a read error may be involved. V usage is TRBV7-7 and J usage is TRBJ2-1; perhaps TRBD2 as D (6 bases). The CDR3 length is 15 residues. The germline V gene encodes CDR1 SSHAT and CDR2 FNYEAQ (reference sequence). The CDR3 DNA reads TGTGCTAGCAGCCTCAACCCCGGAGGGGCCAATGAGCAGTTCTTC. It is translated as CASSLNPGGANEQFF.

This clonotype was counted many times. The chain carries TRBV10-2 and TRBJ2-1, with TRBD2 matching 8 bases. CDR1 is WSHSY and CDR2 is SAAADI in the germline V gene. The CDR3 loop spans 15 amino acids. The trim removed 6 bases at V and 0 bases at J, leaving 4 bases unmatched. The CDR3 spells CASSRGGSSYNEQFF. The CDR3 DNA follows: TGCGCCAGCAGCCGCGGGGGGAGCTCCTACAATGAGCAGTTCTTC.

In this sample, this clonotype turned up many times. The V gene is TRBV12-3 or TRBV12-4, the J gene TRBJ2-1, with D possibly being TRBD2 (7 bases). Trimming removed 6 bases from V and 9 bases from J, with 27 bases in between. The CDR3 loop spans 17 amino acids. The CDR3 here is CASSPVEGGTTDREQFF. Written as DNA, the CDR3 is TGTGCCAGCAGCCCTGTGGAGGGAGGGACAACAGACCGTGAGCAGTTCTTC.

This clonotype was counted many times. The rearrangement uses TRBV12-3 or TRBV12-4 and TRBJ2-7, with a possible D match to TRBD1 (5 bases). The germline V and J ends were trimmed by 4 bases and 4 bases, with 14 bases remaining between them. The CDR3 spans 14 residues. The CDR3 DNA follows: TGTGCCAGCAGTTATAGGCAGGGCCCATACGAGCAGTACTTC. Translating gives CASSYRQGPYEQYF.

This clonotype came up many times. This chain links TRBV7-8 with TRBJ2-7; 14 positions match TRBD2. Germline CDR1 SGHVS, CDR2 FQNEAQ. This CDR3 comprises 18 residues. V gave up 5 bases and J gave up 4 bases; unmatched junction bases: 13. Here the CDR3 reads CASSPGTSGRLIRYEQYF. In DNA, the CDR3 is TGTGCCAGCAGCCCCGGGACTAGCGGGAGACTCATCCGGTACGAGCAGTACTTC.

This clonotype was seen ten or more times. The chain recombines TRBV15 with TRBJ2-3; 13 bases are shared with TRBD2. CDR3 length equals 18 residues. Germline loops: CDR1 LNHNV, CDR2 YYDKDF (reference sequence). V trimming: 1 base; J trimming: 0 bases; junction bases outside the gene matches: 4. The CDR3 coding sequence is TGTGCCACCAGCAGAGGAATGGGACTAGCGGGAAGCACAGATACGCAGTATTTT. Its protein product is CATSRGMGLAGSTDTQYF. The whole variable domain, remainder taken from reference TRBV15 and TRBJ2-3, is DAMVIQNPRYQVTQFGKPVTLSCSQTLNHNVMYWYQQKSSQAPKLLFHYYDKDFNNEADTPDNFQSRRPNTSFCFLDIRSPGLGDTAMYLCATSRGMGLAGSTDTQYFGPGTRLTVL.

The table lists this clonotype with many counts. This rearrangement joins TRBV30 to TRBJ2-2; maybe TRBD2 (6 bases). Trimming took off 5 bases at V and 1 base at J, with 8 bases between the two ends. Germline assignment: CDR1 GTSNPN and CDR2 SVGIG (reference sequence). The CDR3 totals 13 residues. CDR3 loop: CAWGSGNTGELFF. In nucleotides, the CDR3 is TGTGCCTGGGGTAGCGGGAACACCGGGGAGCTGTTTTTT.

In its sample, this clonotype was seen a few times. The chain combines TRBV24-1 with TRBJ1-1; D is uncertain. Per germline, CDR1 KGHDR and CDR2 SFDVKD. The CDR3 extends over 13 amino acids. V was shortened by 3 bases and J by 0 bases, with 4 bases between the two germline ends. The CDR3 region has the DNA TGTGCCACCAGTGATACCCTGAACACTGAAGCTTTCTTT. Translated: CATSDTLNTEAFF.

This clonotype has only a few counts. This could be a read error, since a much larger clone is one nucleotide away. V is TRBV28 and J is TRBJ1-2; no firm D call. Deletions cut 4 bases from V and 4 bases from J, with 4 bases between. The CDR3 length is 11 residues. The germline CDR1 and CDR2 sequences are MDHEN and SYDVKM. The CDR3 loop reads CASSSAYGYTF. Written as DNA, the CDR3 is TGTGCCAGCAGTTCAGCCTATGGCTACACCTTC.

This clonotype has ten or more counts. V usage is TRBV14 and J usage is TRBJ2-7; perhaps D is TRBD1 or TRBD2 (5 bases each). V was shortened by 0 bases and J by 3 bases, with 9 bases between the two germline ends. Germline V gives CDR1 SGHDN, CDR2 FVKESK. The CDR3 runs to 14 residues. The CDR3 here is CASSQDAGSYEQYF. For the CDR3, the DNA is TGTGCCAGCAGCCAAGATGCAGGGAGCTACGAGCAGTACTTC. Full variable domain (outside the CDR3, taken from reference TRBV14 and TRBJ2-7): EAGVTQFPSHSVIEKGQTVTLRCDPISGHDNLYWYRRVMGKEIKFLLHFVKESKQDESGMPNNRFLAERTGGTYSTLKVQPAELEDSGVYFCASSQDAGSYEQYFGPGTRLTVT.

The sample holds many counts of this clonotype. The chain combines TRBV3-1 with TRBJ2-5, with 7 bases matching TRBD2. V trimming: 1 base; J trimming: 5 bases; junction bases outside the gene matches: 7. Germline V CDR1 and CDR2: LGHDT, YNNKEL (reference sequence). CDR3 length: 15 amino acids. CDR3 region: CASSQGQRDGETQYF. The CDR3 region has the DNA TGTGCCAGCAGCCAAGGCCAGCGGGATGGTGAGACCCAGTACTTC.

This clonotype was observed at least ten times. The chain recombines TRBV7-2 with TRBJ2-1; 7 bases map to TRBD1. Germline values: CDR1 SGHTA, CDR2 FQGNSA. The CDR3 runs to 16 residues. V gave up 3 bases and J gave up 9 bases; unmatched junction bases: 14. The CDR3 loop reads CASSLGKTGYGGEQFF. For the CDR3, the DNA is TGTGCCAGCAGCTTGGGAAAGACAGGGTACGGAGGTGAGCAGTTCTTC. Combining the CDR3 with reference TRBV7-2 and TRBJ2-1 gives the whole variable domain GAGVSQSPSNKVTEKGKDVELRCDPISGHTALYWYRQSLGQGLEFLIYFQGNSAPDKSGLPSDRFSAERTGGSVSTLTIQRTQQEDSAVYLCASSLGKTGYGGEQFFGPGTRLTVL.

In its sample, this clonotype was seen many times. The CDR3 spells CASSLDPPGGFYNEQFF. The CDR3 DNA reads TGTGCCAGCAGCTTAGATCCCCCGGGAGGGTTCTACAATGAGCAGTTCTTC. The V and J genes are TRBV11-3 and TRBJ2-1; 8 positions match TRBD2. Germline CDR1 SGHNT, CDR2 YENEEA. The CDR3 runs to 17 residues. V lost 0 bases to trimming and J lost 3 bases; unmatched junction nucleotides: 7.

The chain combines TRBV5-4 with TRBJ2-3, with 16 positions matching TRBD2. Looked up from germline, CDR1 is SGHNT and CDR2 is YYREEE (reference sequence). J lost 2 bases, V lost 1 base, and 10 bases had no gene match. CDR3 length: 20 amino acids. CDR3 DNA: TGTGCCAGCAGCTTGCCGGGGACTAGCGGGAGGGCCGGGGACACAGATACGCAGTATTTT. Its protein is CASSLPGTSGRAGDTDTQYF. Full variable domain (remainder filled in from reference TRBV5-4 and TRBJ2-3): ETGVTQSPTHLIKTRGQQVTLRCSSQSGHNTVSWYQQALGQGPQFIFQYYREEENGRGNFPPRFSGLQFPNYSSELNVNALELDDSALYLCASSLPGTSGRAGDTDTQYFGPGTRLTVL.

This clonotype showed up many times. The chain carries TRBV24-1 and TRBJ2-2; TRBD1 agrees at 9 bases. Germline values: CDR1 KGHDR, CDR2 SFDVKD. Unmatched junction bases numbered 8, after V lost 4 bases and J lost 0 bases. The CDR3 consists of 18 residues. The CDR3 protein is CATSDPAGTGTNTGELFF. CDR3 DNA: TGTGCCACCAGTGACCCCGCTGGGACAGGGACGAACACCGGGGAGCTGTTTTTT.

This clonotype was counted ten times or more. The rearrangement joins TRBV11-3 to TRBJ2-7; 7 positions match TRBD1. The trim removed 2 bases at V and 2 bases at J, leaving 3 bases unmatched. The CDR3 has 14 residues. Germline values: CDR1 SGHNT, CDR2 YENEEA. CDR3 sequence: CASSLPGTAYEQYF. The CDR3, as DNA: TGTGCCAGCAGCTTACCCGGGACAGCCTACGAGCAGTACTTC.

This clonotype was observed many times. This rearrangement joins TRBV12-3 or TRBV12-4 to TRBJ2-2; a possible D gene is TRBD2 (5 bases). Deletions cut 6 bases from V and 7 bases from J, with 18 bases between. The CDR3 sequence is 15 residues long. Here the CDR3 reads CASSSRGGQSGELFF. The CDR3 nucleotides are TGTGCCAGCAGCTCCCGAGGAGGTCAAAGCGGGGAGCTGTTTTTT.

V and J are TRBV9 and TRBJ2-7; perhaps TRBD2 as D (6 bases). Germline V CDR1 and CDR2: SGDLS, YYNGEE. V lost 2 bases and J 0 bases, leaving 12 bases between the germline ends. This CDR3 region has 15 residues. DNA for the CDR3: TGTGCCAGCAGCGTTGAGGACTACGACTCCTACGAGCAGTACTTC. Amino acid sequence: CASSVEDYDSYEQYF.

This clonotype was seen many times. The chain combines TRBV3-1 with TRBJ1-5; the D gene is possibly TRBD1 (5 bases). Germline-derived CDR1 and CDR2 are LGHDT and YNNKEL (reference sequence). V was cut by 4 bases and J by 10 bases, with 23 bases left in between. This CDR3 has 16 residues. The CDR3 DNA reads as TGTGCCAGCAGCCCTACCGGGACGAGATATCCGGGCCCCCAGCATTTT. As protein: CASSPTGTRYPGPQHF.

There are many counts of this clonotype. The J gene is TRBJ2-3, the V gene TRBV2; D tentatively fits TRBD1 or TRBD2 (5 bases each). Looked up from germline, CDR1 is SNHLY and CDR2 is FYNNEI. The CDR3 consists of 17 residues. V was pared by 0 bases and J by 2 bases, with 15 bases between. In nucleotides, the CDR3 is TGTGCCAGCAGTGAAGCGGGGCGGGCAGAACTCACAGATACGCAGTATTTT. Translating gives CASSEAGRAELTDTQYF.

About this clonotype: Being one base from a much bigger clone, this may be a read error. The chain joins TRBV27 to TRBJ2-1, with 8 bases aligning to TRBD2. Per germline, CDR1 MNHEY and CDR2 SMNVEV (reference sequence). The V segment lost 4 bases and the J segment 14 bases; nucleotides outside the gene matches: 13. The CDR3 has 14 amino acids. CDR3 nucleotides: TGTGCCAGCAGTTCCCAAGGGGCTACCGGGAGGGAGTTCTTC. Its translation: CASSSQGATGREFF.